This T cell receptor (beta chain) was sequenced for a study of blood T cell repertoires in COVID-19. Losses at the gene ends were 5 bases for V and 1 base for J; bases not matched to a gene: 8. This CDR3 spans 16 amino acids. Germline values: CDR1 KGHSH, CDR2 LQKENI. The method was immunoSEQ multiplex PCR; TCRdb's version includes in-frame clones alone and lacks a portion of them. The sample has about 64,000 clones, around 86% seen once. Specimen: peripheral blood. The chain is built from TRBV18 and TRBJ2-1, with 7 nucleotides matching TRBD1. The receptor was derived from a human donor in a cohort sampled during active COVID-19. CDR3 in DNA: TGTGCCAGCTCAACCCGACAGGGCCCATCCTACAATGAGCAGTTCTTC. Protein product: CASSTRQGPSYNEQFF.